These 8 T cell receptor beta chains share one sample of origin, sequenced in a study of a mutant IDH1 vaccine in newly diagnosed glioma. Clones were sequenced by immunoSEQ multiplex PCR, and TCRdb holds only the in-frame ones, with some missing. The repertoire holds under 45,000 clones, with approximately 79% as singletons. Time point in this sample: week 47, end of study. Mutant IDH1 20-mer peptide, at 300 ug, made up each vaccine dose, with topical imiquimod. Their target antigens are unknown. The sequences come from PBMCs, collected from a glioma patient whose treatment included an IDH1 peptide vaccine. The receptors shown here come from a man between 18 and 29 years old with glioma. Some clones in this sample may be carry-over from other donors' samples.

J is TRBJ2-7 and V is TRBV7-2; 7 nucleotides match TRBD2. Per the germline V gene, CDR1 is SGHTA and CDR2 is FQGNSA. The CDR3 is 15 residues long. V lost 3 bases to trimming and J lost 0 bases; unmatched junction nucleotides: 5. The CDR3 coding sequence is TGTGCCAGCAGCTTTGTAGCGGGTAGCTCCTACGAGCAGTACTTC. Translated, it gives CASSFVAGSSYEQYF.

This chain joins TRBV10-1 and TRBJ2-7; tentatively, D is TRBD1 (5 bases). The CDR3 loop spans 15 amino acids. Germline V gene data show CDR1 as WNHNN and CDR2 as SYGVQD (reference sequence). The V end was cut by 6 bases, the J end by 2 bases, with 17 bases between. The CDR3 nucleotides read TGCGCCAGCAGGAAGGCTCTAAGCAGGGCCTACGAGCAGTACTTC. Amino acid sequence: CASRKALSRAYEQYF.

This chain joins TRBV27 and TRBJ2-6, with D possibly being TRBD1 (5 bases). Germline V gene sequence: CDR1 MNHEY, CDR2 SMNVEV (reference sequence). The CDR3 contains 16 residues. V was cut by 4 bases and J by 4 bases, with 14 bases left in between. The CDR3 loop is CASSSYQGSGANVLTF. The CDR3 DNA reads TGTGCCAGCAGTTCCTATCAGGGTTCCGGGGCCAACGTCCTGACTTTC.

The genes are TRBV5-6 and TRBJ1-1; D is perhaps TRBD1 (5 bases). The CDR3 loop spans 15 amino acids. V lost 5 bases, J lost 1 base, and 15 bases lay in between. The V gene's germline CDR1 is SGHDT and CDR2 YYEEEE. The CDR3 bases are TGTGCCAGCAGGACTAGGGGCAGGGAGAACACTGAAGCTTTCTTT. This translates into CASRTRGRENTEAFF.

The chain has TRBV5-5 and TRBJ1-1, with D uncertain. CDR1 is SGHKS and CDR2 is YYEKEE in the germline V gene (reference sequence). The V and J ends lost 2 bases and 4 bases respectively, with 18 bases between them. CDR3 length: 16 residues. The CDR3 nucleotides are TGTGCCAGCAGCTTAGTTATGGACGTGGGAAGCACTGAAGCTTTCTTT. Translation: CASSLVMDVGSTEAFF.

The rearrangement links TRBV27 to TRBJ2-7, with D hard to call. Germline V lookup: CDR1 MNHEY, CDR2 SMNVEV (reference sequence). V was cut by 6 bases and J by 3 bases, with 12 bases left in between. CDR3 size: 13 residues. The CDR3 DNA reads TGTGCCAGCAGCACGACACTGAACTACGAGCAGTACTTC. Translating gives CASSTTLNYEQYF.

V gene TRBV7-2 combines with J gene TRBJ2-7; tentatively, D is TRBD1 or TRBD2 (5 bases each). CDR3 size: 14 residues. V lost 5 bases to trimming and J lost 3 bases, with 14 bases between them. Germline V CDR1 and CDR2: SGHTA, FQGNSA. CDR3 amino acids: CASSPPGTGYEQYF. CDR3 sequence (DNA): TGTGCCAGCAGCCCACCCGGGACGGGCTACGAGCAGTACTTC.

The DNA for the CDR3 is TGTGCCAGTGATCAGTTAGTTGGCGAAGCTTTCTTT. This gives the protein CASDQLVGEAFF. The rearrangement uses TRBV6-1 and TRBJ1-1; unclear D gene. V shed 9 bases and J shed 8 bases, with 16 bases lying between them. The CDR3 has 12 amino acids. Germline V lookup: CDR1 MNHNS, CDR2 SASEGT.